The clone carrying this T cell receptor (beta chain) showed up many times. The data stem from a study of response to subunit inactivated influenza vaccine. TCRdb re-called the RT-PCR reads through MiXCR, storing one row per CDR3 protein. Altogether roughly 620,000 distinct CDR3 sequences are present, 10% to 12% being singletons, with the ten largest covering about 11%. CDR3 length: 20 residues. The ends lost 2 bases at V and 2 bases at J; junction bases unmatched: 10. Germline values: CDR1 LGHNA, CDR2 YSLEER. These data were also reused for a study on T cells expressing NK-cell markers. Per that study: UMIs were included in TCR beta cDNA generated by 5'RACE template switching. The sequencing cohort of eight donors included seven HCMV-seropositive individuals and one seronegative individual.

The gene calls are TRBV4-3 and TRBJ2-6; the match to TRBD1 covers 12 bases. This specimen was PBMCs from blood, taken on the day of vaccination. The receptor was derived from a man aged 45 to 65 who received an inactivated influenza vaccine. The CDR3 spells CASSQSTGTGGITGANVLTF. In DNA, the CDR3 is TGCGCCAGCAGCCAAAGTACCGGGACAGGGGGCATCACTGGGGCCAACGTCCTGACTTTC.